The rows below give T cell receptor beta chains drawn from one sample of a study of memory CD4+ T cells and cytomegalovirus serostatus. Assay: immunoSEQ multiplex PCR; the TCRdb copy retains only in-frame clones and omits some. The sample contains approximately 51,000 clones, about 70% of which appear only once. Material: memory CD4+ T cells from blood. Every receptor here comes from an adult in good health and CMV-seropositive. The conserved cysteine and the conserved F or W are not part of the CDR3 here. Each record gives: J gene, V gene, CDR3 protein.

j_gene: TRBJ1-6; v_gene: TRBV29-1; CDR3aa: SVRSEGYNSPLH
j_gene: TRBJ2-3; v_gene: TRBV7-9; CDR3aa: ASSFQGTDTQY
j_gene: TRBJ2-5; v_gene: TRBV13; CDR3aa: ASSPTSGGLETQY
j_gene: TRBJ2-3; v_gene: TRBV6-1; CDR3aa: ASSEALPAGDYTDTQY
j_gene: TRBJ2-7; v_gene: TRBV7-2; CDR3aa: ASIISGGLSEQY
j_gene: TRBJ2-7; v_gene: TRBV4-2; CDR3aa: ASSQEEGKQY
j_gene: TRBJ2-1; v_gene: TRBV6-6; CDR3aa: ASRVTSGGAEDEQF
j_gene: TRBJ1-1; v_gene: TRBV18; CDR3aa: ASSPSGPTEAF
j_gene: TRBJ2-7; v_gene: TRBV11-2; CDR3aa: ASSLGGVYEQY
j_gene: TRBJ2-7; v_gene: TRBV5-1; CDR3aa: ASSPSGGRRDEQY
j_gene: TRBJ2-2; v_gene: TRBV4-1; CDR3aa: ASSQEHSGVTGELF
j_gene: TRBJ2-7; v_gene: TRBV5-1; CDR3aa: ASSLGGQLLYEQY
j_gene: TRBJ2-5; v_gene: TRBV19; CDR3aa: ATSTHAGQTQY
j_gene: TRBJ2-3; v_gene: TRBV7-9; CDR3aa: ASSLGGVFGTQY
j_gene: TRBJ1-1; v_gene: TRBV7-2; CDR3aa: ASSRDRVQREAF
j_gene: TRBJ1-3; v_gene: TRBV6-1; CDR3aa: ASTEGGISGNTIY
j_gene: TRBJ2-1; v_gene: TRBV9; CDR3aa: ASSVGSAISYNEQF